This entry features one T cell receptor beta chain sequence. As yet, its antigen is unknown. The CDR3 has 17 residues. J lost 2 bases, V lost 6 bases, and 16 bases had no gene match. In germline, CDR1 is SGHKS, CDR2 YYEKEE (reference sequence). The data derive from a study of cytotoxic CD8 clonotypes in ibrutinib-treated CLL. Overall study findings and caveats: Clonotypes that were public were uncommon, and they contracted or stayed stable on treatment.

TCRdb keeps only in-frame clones here, not all; method: immunoSEQ multiplex PCR. The table shows 20,000 to 25,000 clones, with under 80% occurring only once. The sample consisted of PBMCs, taken before ibrutinib treatment. V usage is TRBV5-5 and J usage is TRBJ2-7; 8 positions agree with TRBD2. This clonotype was sampled from a human donor with chronic lymphocytic leukemia. The CDR3 reads CASTPRVVAGPTYEQYF. In DNA form, the CDR3 reads TGTGCCAGCACGCCCCGGGTGGTAGCGGGACCTACCTACGAGCAGTACTTC.